The clone carrying this T cell receptor beta chain was seen a single time. Its antigen is as yet unknown. The data originate from a study of cytotoxic CD8 clonotypes in ibrutinib-treated CLL. Researchers set a sequencing depth target of 1 in 200,000 to 1 in 1 million T cells. Clones were read by immunoSEQ multiplex PCR, and TCRdb kept only the in-frame ones, dropping some. In the table there are hundreds of thousands of clones, under 80% of which are singletons. Study results and limitations: Higher clonality was seen at ibrutinib response and a return toward baseline at progression. Pretreatment clonality was elevated relative to age-matched healthy donors and paralleled circulating CD8+ T-cell counts.

The origin of this receptor is a human donor with chronic lymphocytic leukemia. Sequencing was performed on PBMCs, taken after 24 months of ibrutinib treatment.

The CDR3 sequence: CASSFGQGPTYEQYF. The CDR3 DNA is TGTGCCAGCAGCTTTGGACAGGGGCCAACCTACGAGCAGTACTTC. The chain carries TRBV7-2 and TRBJ2-7, with 9 bases identical to TRBD1. The length of the CDR3 is 15 residues. Germline-derived CDR1 and CDR2 are SGHTA and FQGNSA. The V and J ends lost 3 bases and 2 bases, in that order; junction bases with no gene match: 5.